This TCR beta chain appears in the sequencing data of a study of shared clonotypes between healthy human individuals (TCRdb year 2020). As for the study more broadly: The cohort included a few men and two women between 18 and 49 years of age. Per donor, three plates each were used for CD4 naive and CD4 memory, two for CD8 naive, and one for CD8 memory. To estimate repertoire size and how much clonotype sharing occurs between individuals, the study deeply sequenced the blood TCR repertoires of several healthy adults. To increase sequencing depth and limit assay-specific biases, TCR repertoire library preparation and sequencing were carried out by different laboratories using diverse techniques. Each donor's leukapheresis produced roughly between roughly 0.85 and 9.5 billion PBMCs. Summary of the overall study and its limitations: Larger estimated clonotype richness was generally found for naive subsets than for memory subsets. Rarefaction of sorted-subset datasets indicated incomplete sequencing despite the large sequencing depth. Sampling was restricted to blood, and TCR repertoires in tissues likely differ from the TCR repertoires found in blood. Clonotypes shared by all four sorted-subset donors showed higher generation probabilities than non-shared clonotypes. Sharing across a handful of donors was observed for around 5% of naive CD4, less than 4% of naive CD8, about 2.5% of memory CD4, and less than 0.45% of memory CD8 clonotypes. The genetic and exposure-history diversity represented was limited by the small number of donors. Pairwise subsampling indicated that sequencing depth was expected to affect the degree of clonotype sharing among donors.

The donors were healthy, HIV-negative adults who had no recently reported acute infections or vaccinations. Every donor was a Caucasian adult residing in Nashville, Tennessee, USA. CD8 memory samples consisted of magnetically selected CD45RO+ cells combined with CCR7-negative CD45RA+ effector memory (TemRA) cells. After blood collection by leukapheresis, PBMCs were isolated using Ficoll-Histopaque density gradient centrifugation and then cryopreserved in the vapor phase of liquid nitrogen. Analytical flow cytometry was used to check the purity and quantity of every magnetically sorted T cell population. Genomic DNA was isolated from every sorted fraction and measured by UV absorbance on a Nanodrop 2000c. For this clone: Which antigen it targets is not known. Qualities for individual bases were not recorded, and no much larger clone is one base off.

Using the deep immunoSEQ assay, multiplex PCR amplified TCR CDR3 regions from genomic DNA. Extracted genomic DNA from each cell subset was spread evenly across all wells of several immunoSEQ 96-well plates, with each plate serving as a replicate. Each replicate PCR for sorted subsets received approximately 200 ng genomic DNA, equal to about 29,000 T cell genomes. Purified libraries were quantified with a Qubit 3.0 fluorometer, sized on a Bioanalyzer 2100, and re-quantified with the KAPA Library Quantification kit. Every immunoSEQ 96-well plate was sequenced on a separate single-read 150-cycle Illumina NextSeq 550 flow cell. From the authors' description of their analysis: The immunoSEQ output contained only junctional sequences without quality scores, so filtering could not match that applied to full-length reads. To assign V/J genes and CDR3, sequences were annotated against IMGT germline references using PyIR, a Python wrapper for IgBLAST v1.9. Reads were filtered out if the reads had weak V/J assignments (E-value above 1e-6), no CDR3, stop codons, out-of-frame junctions, or ambiguous translated residues. V3J clonotypes were defined as sequences sharing the same inferred V gene, J gene, and CDR3 amino acid sequence. Percentage overlap between repertoires was calculated by dividing the number of shared unique clonotypes by the size of the smaller repertoire. Three approaches were used to assess repertoire richness: RTK rarefaction, the Chao1 estimator, and Recon v2.1 estimates of unobserved clonotypes. Generation probabilities were computed with OLGA for all TCRbeta clonotypes obtained by the gDNA method from four donors. Held by TCRdb, this immuneACCESS table contains in-frame sequences only and omits some clones. Under half of the omission traces to an unresolved V gene where checked; the cause of the rest is unknown. That table supplies the V and J calls and clone size; D and trimming were determined from the DNA. Present in this sample are approximately 92,000 clones, roughly three quarters of which were seen just once. The top ten hold roughly 50% of the sample.

The germline ends are 11 bases apart after V is trimmed by 1 base and J by 8 bases. From the cysteine through the phenylalanine, the CDR3 covers 14 amino acids. The retained sequence is limited to the CDR3, 42 bases, with the frame set at the first base. CDR1 SGHDN and CDR2 FVKESK were looked up in the germline V gene. The clonotype was recovered from a man aged 30-40 years in good health. In this chain, TRBV14 is recombined with TRBJ1-4, with the D gene not clear enough to name. Sequencing was done on a sample of memory CD8+ T cells sorted from blood. According to the study, the label for this sample's cell subset or site signals: CD45RO+ cells pooled with CCR7-negative TemRA cells. The CDR3 protein: CASSQGALAEKLFF. The base sequence is TGTGCCAGCAGCCAAGGGGCCCTAGCCGAAAAACTGTTTTTT.